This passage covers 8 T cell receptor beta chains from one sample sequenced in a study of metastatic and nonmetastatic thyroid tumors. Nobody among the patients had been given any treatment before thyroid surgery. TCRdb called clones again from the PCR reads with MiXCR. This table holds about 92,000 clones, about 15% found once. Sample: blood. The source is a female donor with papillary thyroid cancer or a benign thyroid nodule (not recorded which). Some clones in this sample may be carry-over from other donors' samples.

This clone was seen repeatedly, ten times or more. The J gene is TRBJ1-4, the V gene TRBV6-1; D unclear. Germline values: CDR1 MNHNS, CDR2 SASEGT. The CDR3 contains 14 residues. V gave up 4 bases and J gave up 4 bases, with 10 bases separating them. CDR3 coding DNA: TGTGCCAGCAGTGTAGGGATCGATAATGAAAAACTGTTTTTT. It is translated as CASSVGIDNEKLFF.

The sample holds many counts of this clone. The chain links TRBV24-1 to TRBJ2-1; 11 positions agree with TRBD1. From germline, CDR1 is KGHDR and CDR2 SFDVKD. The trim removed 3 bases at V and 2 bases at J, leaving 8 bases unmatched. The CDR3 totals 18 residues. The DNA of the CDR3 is TGTGCCACCAGTGATGAACATTCGGGACAGGGGGCCTACAATGAGCAGTTCTTC. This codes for CATSDEHSGQGAYNEQFF.

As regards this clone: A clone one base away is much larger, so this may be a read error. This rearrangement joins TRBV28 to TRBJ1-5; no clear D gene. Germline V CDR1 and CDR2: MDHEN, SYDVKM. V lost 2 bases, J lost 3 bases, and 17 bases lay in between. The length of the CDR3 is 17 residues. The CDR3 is CASSLPLIGGINQPQHF. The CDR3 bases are TGTGCCAGCAGTTTACCTCTTATTGGAGGGATCAATCAGCCCCAGCATTTT.

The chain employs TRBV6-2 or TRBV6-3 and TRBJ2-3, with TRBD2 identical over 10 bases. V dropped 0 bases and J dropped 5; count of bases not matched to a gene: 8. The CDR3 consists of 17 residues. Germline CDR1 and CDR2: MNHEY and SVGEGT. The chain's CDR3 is CASSYSNPSGSRDTQYF. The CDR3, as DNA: TGTGCCAGCAGTTACTCGAACCCTAGCGGGAGTAGAGATACGCAGTATTTT.

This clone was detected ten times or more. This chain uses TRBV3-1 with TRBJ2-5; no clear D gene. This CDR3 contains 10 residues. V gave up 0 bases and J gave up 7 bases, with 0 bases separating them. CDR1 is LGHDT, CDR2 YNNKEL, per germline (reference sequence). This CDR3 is CASSQETQYF. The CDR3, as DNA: TGTGCCAGCAGCCAAGAGACCCAGTACTTC.

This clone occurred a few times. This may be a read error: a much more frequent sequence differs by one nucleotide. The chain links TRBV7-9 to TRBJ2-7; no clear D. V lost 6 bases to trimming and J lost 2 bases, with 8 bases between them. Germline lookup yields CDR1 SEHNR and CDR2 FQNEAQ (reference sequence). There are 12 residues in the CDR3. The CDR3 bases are TGTGCCAGCAGTGTAGGACCCTACGAGCAGTACTTC. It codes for CASSVGPYEQYF.

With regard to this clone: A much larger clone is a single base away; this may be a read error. The CDR3 DNA sequence: TGTGCCAGCAGCCCCGGGACAGGGGTGAATTCACCCCTCCACTTT. It is translated as CASSPGTGVNSPLHF. The chain is built from TRBV3-1 and TRBJ1-6; 10 nucleotides line up with TRBD1. The V gene end was trimmed by 4 bases and the J gene end by 7 bases; junction bases not matched to a gene: 4. CDR1 is LGHDT and CDR2 is YNNKEL in the germline V gene (reference sequence). The CDR3 contains 15 residues. Variable domain in full (rest from reference TRBV3-1 and TRBJ1-6): DTAVSQTPKYLVTQMGNDKSIKCEQNLGHDTMYWYKQDSKKFLKIMFSYNNKELIINETVPNRFSPKSPDKAHLNLHINSLELGDSAVYFCASSPGTGVNSPLHFGNGTRLTVT.

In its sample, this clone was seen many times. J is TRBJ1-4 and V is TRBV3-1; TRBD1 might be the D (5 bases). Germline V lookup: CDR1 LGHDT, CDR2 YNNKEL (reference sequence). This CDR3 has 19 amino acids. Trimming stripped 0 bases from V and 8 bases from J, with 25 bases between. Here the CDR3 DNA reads TGTGCCAGCAGCCAAGATCTGTTGGGCCCTGGGGGAAAGAAGGAAAAACTGTTTTTT. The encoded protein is CASSQDLLGPGGKKEKLFF.